These T cell receptor beta chains were read from a single sample in a study of blood T cell repertoires in COVID-19. Assay used: immunoSEQ multiplex PCR; TCRdb lists only in-frame clones, some missing. This table holds about 260,000 clones, about 85% found once. Sequencing used peripheral blood. Receptors were obtained from a man in his 60s with acute or convalescent COVID-19. Both conserved end residues are part of each CDR3. Fields, in order: clone size, J gene, D gene, V gene, CDR3 DNA, CDR3 protein. The D gene is left open where the match is weak. For some rows the clone size is stated as once, few or many, or as a class when expanded; others skip it.

abundance: .
j_gene: TRBJ1-2
d_gene: .
v_gene: TRBV3-1/TRBV3-2
CDR3nt: TGTGCCAGCAGCCACCGGGACAATAATGGCTACACCTTC
CDR3aa: CASSHRDNNGYTF

abundance: .
j_gene: TRBJ2-7
d_gene: TRBD1
v_gene: TRBV7-9
CDR3nt: TGTGCCAGCAGCTCTAGACCCAGACAGGGATCGAGCTCCTACGAGCAGTACTTC
CDR3aa: CASSSRPRQGSSSYEQYF

abundance: .
j_gene: TRBJ1-6
d_gene: TRBD1
v_gene: TRBV2
CDR3nt: TGTGCCAGCAGAGACTCTCTCGGGACAGGGAGTAATTCACCCCTCCACTTT
CDR3aa: CASRDSLGTGSNSPLHF

abundance: .
j_gene: TRBJ2-3
d_gene: .
v_gene: TRBV3-1/TRBV3-2
CDR3nt: TGTGCCAGCAGCCCTTGGGGGGGCATAGATACGCAGTATTTT
CDR3aa: CASSPWGGIDTQYF

abundance: .
j_gene: TRBJ1-4
d_gene: .
v_gene: TRBV25-1
CDR3nt: TGTGCCAGCAGTGATGGCCGACTCAATGAAAAACTGTTTTTT
CDR3aa: CASSDGRLNEKLFF

abundance: .
j_gene: TRBJ2-2
d_gene: .
v_gene: TRBV19
CDR3nt: TGTGCCACCGGACAGATCCAAACCGGGGAGCTGTTTTTT
CDR3aa: CATGQIQTGELFF

abundance: many
j_gene: TRBJ2-7
d_gene: TRBD1
v_gene: TRBV7-8
CDR3nt: TGTGCCAGCAGTGAGGGACAGGGGCCCTCCTACGAGCAGTACTTC
CDR3aa: CASSEGQGPSYEQYF

abundance: .
j_gene: TRBJ1-5
d_gene: .
v_gene: TRBV3-1/TRBV3-2
CDR3nt: TGTGCCAGCAGCCAAGCCGAGAATCAGCCCCAGCATTTT
CDR3aa: CASSQAENQPQHF

abundance: once
j_gene: TRBJ2-7
d_gene: TRBD1
v_gene: TRBV2
CDR3nt: TGTGCCAGCAGGCGACAGGGGGACTCCTACGAGCAGTACTTC
CDR3aa: CASRRQGDSYEQYF

abundance: .
j_gene: TRBJ2-6
d_gene: TRBD1
v_gene: TRBV18
CDR3nt: TGTGCCAGCTCACCTCCGGGACAGGGGGCGACCGGGGCCAACGTCCTGACTTTC
CDR3aa: CASSPPGQGATGANVLTF

abundance: once
j_gene: TRBJ2-2
d_gene: TRBD2
v_gene: TRBV9
CDR3nt: TGTGCCAGCAGCGACCGACTAGCGGGAGAGAACACCGGGGAGCTGTTTTTT
CDR3aa: CASSDRLAGENTGELFF

abundance: .
j_gene: TRBJ2-2
d_gene: .
v_gene: TRBV11-3
CDR3nt: TGTGCCAGCAGCTTAGGTGGCCGGGAGCTGTTTTTT
CDR3aa: CASSLGGRELFF

abundance: .
j_gene: TRBJ2-7
d_gene: TRBD1
v_gene: TRBV10-3
CDR3nt: TGTGCCATCAGGGAAACAGGGGCGCACGAGCAGTACTTC
CDR3aa: CAIRETGAHEQYF

abundance: .
j_gene: TRBJ2-7
d_gene: TRBD2
v_gene: TRBV4-3
CDR3nt: TGCGCCAGCAGCCAAGTCGAAGCGGGGGTGCAGTACTTC
CDR3aa: CASSQVEAGVQYF

abundance: .
j_gene: TRBJ2-2
d_gene: TRBD1
v_gene: TRBV7-3
CDR3nt: TGTGCCAGCAGCTTAAAAAAAGGGACAGAAGGATTGGCCGGGGAGCTGTTTTTT
CDR3aa: CASSLKKGTEGLAGELFF

abundance: .
j_gene: TRBJ2-6
d_gene: .
v_gene: TRBV28
CDR3nt: TGTGCCAGCAGTCTAATAGGGGTCTCTGGGGCCAACGTCCTGACTTTC
CDR3aa: CASSLIGVSGANVLTF

abundance: .
j_gene: TRBJ1-4
d_gene: TRBD1
v_gene: TRBV5-1
CDR3nt: TGCGCCAGCAGCTTACCCGGGACAGGTGGTGAAAAACTGTTTTTT
CDR3aa: CASSLPGTGGEKLFF

abundance: .
j_gene: TRBJ1-4
d_gene: .
v_gene: TRBV5-1
CDR3nt: TGCGCCAGCAGACAGGGACCAACTAATGAAAAACTGTTTTTT
CDR3aa: CASRQGPTNEKLFF

abundance: .
j_gene: TRBJ1-5
d_gene: .
v_gene: TRBV7-3
CDR3nt: TGTGCCAGCAGCCGCGGGGGCAATCAGCCCCAGCATTTT
CDR3aa: CASSRGGNQPQHF